What follows is one TCR beta chain and its context. What it binds is unknown. Trimming took 11 bases from V and 0 from J, leaving 15 bases between them. CDR3 length: 14 residues. This specimen belongs to a study of identical twins. Study-wide results and limits: Zero-insertion analyses could be partly confounded by invariant MAIT and iNKT cells.

TCRdb processed the 5' RACE reads anew with MiXCR; each CDR3 protein has one entry. This sample has about 730,000 distinct CDR3 sequences, with around 21% found just once. The sample was also reused in another study, on T cells expressing NK-cell markers.

This sequence joins TRBV12-3 or TRBV12-4 and TRBJ2-3; D not certain. The receptor's source is a woman younger than 35 in good health. The sequencing sample was made of PBMCs. The CDR3: CAVSTIHSTDTQYF. DNA of the CDR3: TGTGCCGTATCGACGATACATAGCACAGATACGCAGTATTTT.